This T cell receptor beta chain was found in a study of shared clonotypes between healthy human individuals. CDR3 length equals 14 residues. V gave up 6 bases and J gave up 0 bases; unmatched junction bases: 0. Germline loops: CDR1 MDHEN, CDR2 SYDVKM. Study-wide results and limits: Between a few donors, naive CD4 clonotypes were shared at a level of about 5%. When compared with the clonotypes that were shared by all four sorted-subset donors, the non-shared clonotypes turned out to have lower generation probabilities. It was anticipated that sequencing depth would influence how many clonotypes donors shared. The study generally estimated greater richness for naive than memory subsets.

Naive CD8 cells comprised CD45RO-negative, CCR7-positively selected cells, excluding terminally differentiated effector memory CD45RA+ cells. The data were produced by immunoSEQ multiplex PCR, yet TCRdb's version contains in-frame clones alone and is incomplete. The table lists around 640,000 clones, 90% to 97% of them singletons, with about 0.12% in the top ten. For this clone: Antigen specificity is unknown.

Sequences were obtained from naive CD8+ T cells sorted from blood. This sequence joins TRBV28 and TRBJ1-4, with 8 bases identical to TRBD1. This clonotype originated in a woman under 40 in good health. The CDR3: CASSRGPTNEKLFF. The CDR3 bases are TGTGCCAGCAGCAGGGGGCCAACTAATGAAAAACTGTTTTTT.